Listed below are T cell receptor beta chains from one sample, sequenced in a study of control samples from healthy donors and cancer patients. The method was immunoSEQ multiplex PCR; TCRdb's version includes in-frame clones alone and lacks a portion of them. The sample has about 55,000 clones; about 96% are singletons. The sequencing sample was made of blood. The receptors here all came from a woman between 18 and 29 years old in good health. Both conserved end residues are part of each CDR3.

CDR3aa: CASRDRQRDTQYF
len: 13
v_gene: TRBV5-1

CDR3aa: CASSSSQGAHTEAFF
len: 15
v_gene: TRBV7-6

CDR3aa: CASSFSGTAYEKLFF
len: 15
v_gene: TRBV18

CDR3aa: CASSTGGYTF
len: 10
v_gene: TRBV6-5

CDR3aa: CASSPGGGWDTEAFF
len: 15
v_gene: TRBV18

CDR3aa: CASSWAGGTSSYEQYF
len: 16
v_gene: TRBV27

CDR3aa: CASSLGKRGVDEQYF
len: 15
v_gene: TRBV5-1

CDR3aa: CASSLWLSTDTQYF
len: 14
v_gene: TRBV11-2

CDR3aa: CAWSSGAGGGGELFF
len: 15
v_gene: TRBV30

CDR3aa: CASSQAVETNEKLFF
len: 15
v_gene: TRBV4-3

CDR3aa: CAWSWGGANTGELFF
len: 15
v_gene: TRBV30

CDR3aa: CASSVVPEGNEQFF
len: 14
v_gene: TRBV9

CDR3aa: CASSLIQEFGTEAFF
len: 15
v_gene: TRBV5-6

CDR3aa: CASSAPGTGAARAFF
len: 15
v_gene: TRBV3-1/TRBV3-2

CDR3aa: CASGQGGDIQYF
len: 12
v_gene: TRBV19

CDR3aa: CASSLWTGGIRTEAFF
len: 16
v_gene: TRBV18

CDR3aa: CASSANFRGGSPLHF
len: 15
v_gene: TRBV25-1

CDR3aa: CASSPPQATGNTEAFF
len: 16
v_gene: TRBV18

CDR3aa: CASSAGGSSPLHF
len: 13
v_gene: TRBV9

CDR3aa: CATHSDSFYGYTF
len: 13
v_gene: TRBV10-3

CDR3aa: CASSLSNSGVHNEQFF
len: 16
v_gene: TRBV27

CDR3aa: CASNDRVQETQYF
len: 13
v_gene: TRBV28

CDR3aa: CASSQVGTSGGARLNEQFF
len: 19
v_gene: TRBV3-1/TRBV3-2

CDR3aa: CASSARDRGDEKLFF
len: 15
v_gene: TRBV2

CDR3aa: CASSLQVQETQYF
len: 13
v_gene: TRBV18

CDR3aa: CAWTGQTNSPLHF
len: 13
v_gene: TRBV30

CDR3aa: CASSTTGTGIYEQYF
len: 15
v_gene: TRBV7-2

CDR3aa: CASSLATGELFF
len: 12
v_gene: TRBV11-2

CDR3aa: CASSQGQDYEQYF
len: 13
v_gene: TRBV2

CDR3aa: CASSSLLLQGLREKLFF
len: 17
v_gene: TRBV28